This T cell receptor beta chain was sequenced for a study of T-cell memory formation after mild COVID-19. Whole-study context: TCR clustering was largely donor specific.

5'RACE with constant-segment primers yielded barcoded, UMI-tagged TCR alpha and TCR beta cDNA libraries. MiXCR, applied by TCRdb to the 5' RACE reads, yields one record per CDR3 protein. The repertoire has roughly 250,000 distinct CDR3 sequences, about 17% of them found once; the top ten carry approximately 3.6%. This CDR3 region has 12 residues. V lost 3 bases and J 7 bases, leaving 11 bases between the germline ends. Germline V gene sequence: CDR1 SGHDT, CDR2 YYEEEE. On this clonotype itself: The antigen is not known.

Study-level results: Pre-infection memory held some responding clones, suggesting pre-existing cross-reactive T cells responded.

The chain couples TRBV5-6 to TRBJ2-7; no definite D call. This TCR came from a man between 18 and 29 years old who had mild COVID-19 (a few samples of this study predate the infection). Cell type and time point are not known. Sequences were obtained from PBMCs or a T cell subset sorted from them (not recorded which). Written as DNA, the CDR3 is TGTGCCAGCAGCTCGGGTCATCGGGAGCAGTACTTC. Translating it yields CASSSGHREQYF.